The source of this T cell receptor (beta chain) is a study of cytomegalovirus exposure and HLA in healthy donors. This CDR3 is 15 amino acids long. Trimming removed 2 bases at V and 2 bases at J, with 15 bases between. The V gene's germline CDR1 is GTSNPN and CDR2 SVGIG (reference sequence). It was with 60 Vbeta and 13 Jbeta primers that the PCR ran. The repertoire was sequenced with immunoSEQ multiplex PCR; TCRdb's copy has only in-frame clones and lacks some. Found here are about 140,000 clones; the top ten clones hold more than 0.8%. Study-wide results and caveats: The dataset shows that most TCR sequences were rare, while some public TCRs occurred in many donors. High specificity and sensitivity for cytomegalovirus status were reported for the classifier. Later analysis revealed greater clonal expansion in HLA-associated TCR beta chains than in equally common others. Sequencing likely generated an artifact that appeared as a cluster of highly shared sequence variants.

With regard to this clone: The antigen is not known.

This TCR derives from a male donor in good health and CMV-seronegative. The chain is built from TRBV30 and TRBJ2-5, with no clear D. The sample consisted of PBMCs. CDR3 in amino acids: CAWSLRLQPQETQYF. CDR3 in DNA: TGTGCCTGGAGTTTGAGACTTCAACCTCAAGAGACCCAGTACTTC.